Described below is a single TCR beta chain sequence and its context. Its specific antigen is unknown. Base qualities were left out, and no much larger clone turns up one base away. The record originates from a study of patients and donors after allogeneic stem cell transplantation (dated by TCRdb to 2020 to 2022). The library was made by RT-PCR. Sequenced using a NextSeq 550. Through fastp at Q25 and MiXCR, TCRdb rebuilt clones from the public reads, retaining in-frame beta chains. Merged by CDR3 protein, the rows form single entries marked with the most common genes and DNA. The sample table contains about a million distinct CDR3 sequences; only one count was recorded for approximately 18% of them. Jointly, the top ten make up around 6% of the sample. The sequencing input was blood, either unsorted or a sorted T cell fraction (not recorded which). The sequence was collected from a human donor who was either an allogeneic HSCT recipient or a stem cell or donor lymphocyte infusion donor (not recorded which). It is not recorded whose cells these are; they may come from a transplant donor.

The DNA sequence is as follows: TGTGCCAGCAGTTATCGGAGGGGTAAAACCGGGGAGCTGTTTTTT. This sequence encodes CASSYRRGKTGELFF. The sequence is built from TRBV6-2 or TRBV6-3 and TRBJ2-2, and perhaps TRBD2 as D gene, on 6 matching bases. Deletion took 3 bases off V and 5 bases off J, with a span of 13 bases between the germline ends. CDR1 MNHEY and CDR2 SVGEGT were looked up in the germline V gene. The CDR3 goes from the cysteine to the phenylalanine over 15 residues. Only the CDR3 region is kept as DNA, spanning 45 bases read in frame from base 1.